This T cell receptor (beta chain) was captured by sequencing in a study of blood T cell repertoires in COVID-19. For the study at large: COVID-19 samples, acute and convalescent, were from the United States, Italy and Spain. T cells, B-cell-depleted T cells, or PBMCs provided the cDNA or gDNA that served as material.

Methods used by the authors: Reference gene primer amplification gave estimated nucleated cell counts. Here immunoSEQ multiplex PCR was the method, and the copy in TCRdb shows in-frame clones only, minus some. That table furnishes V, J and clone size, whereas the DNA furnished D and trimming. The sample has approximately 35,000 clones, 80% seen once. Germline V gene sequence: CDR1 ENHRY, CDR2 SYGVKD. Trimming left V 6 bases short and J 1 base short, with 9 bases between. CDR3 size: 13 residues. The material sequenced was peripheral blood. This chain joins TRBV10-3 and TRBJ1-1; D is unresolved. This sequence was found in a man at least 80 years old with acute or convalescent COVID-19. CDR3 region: CAIRTHENTEAFF. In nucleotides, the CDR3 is TGTGCCATCAGAACACACGAGAACACTGAAGCTTTCTTT.